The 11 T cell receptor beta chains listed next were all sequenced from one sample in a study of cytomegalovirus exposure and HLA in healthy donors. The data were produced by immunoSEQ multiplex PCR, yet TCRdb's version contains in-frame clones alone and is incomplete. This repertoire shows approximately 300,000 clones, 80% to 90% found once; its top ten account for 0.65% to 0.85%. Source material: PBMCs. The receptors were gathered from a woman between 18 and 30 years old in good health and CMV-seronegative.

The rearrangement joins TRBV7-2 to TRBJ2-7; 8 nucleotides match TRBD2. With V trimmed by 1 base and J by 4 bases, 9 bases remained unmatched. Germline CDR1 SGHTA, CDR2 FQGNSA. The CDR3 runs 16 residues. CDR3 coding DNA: TGTGCCAGCAGCTTAGTAGGTCCAGCGGGAGTTTACGAGCAGTACTTC. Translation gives CASSLVGPAGVYEQYF.

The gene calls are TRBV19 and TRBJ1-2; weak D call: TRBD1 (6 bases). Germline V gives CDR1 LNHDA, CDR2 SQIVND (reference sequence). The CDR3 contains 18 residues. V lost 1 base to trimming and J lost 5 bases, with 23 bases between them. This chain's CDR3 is CASSIAADSYFTSYGYTF. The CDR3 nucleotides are TGTGCCAGTAGTATAGCTGCGGACAGCTACTTCACTTCTTATGGCTACACCTTC.

CDR3 region: CASSLRDSGNTIYF. The CDR3 coding sequence is TGTGCCAGCTCACTCCGAGACTCTGGAAACACCATATATTTT. The chain employs TRBV18 and TRBJ1-3; no firm D call. Germline values: CDR1 KGHSH, CDR2 LQKENI. The CDR3 runs 14 residues. With 4 bases removed from V and 0 bases from J, the gap between germline ends came to 7 bases. The full variable domain, rest sourced from reference TRBV18 and TRBJ1-3, is NAGVMQNPRHLVRRRGQEARLRCSPMKGHSHVYWYRQLPEEGLKFMVYLQKENIIDESGMPKERFSAEFPKEGPSILRIQQVVRGDSAAYFCASSLRDSGNTIYFGEGSWLTVV.

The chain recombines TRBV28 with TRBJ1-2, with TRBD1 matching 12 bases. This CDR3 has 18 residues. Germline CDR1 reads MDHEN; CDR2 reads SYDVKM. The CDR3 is CAGAPGTGGYKDRSGYTF. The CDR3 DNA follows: TGTGCTGGGGCCCCCGGGACAGGGGGCTATAAGGATCGGTCGGGCTACACCTTC.

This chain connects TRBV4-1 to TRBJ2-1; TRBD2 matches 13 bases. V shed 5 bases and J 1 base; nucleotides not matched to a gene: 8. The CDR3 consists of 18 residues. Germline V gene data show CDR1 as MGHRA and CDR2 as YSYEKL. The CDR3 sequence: CASSSRTSGSLSYNEQFF. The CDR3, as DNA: TGCGCCAGCAGCTCGCGGACTAGCGGGAGCCTTTCCTACAATGAGCAGTTCTTC.

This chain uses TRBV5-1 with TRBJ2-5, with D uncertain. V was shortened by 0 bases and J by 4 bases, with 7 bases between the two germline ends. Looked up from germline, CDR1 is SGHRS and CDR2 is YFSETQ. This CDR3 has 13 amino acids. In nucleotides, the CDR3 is TGCGCCAGCAGCTTGGACTTGGTAGAGACCCAGTACTTC. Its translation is CASSLDLVETQYF.

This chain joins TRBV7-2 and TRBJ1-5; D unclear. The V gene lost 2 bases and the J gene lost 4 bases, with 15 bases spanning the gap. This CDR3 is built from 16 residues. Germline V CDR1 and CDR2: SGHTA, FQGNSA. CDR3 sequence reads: CASSLNGVLENQPQHF. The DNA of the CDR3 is TGTGCCAGCAGCTTAAATGGAGTATTGGAAAATCAGCCCCAGCATTTT.

CDR3 in DNA: TGTGCCAGCAGTGTACAGACAACTAATGAAAAACTGTTTTTT. It specifies CASSVQTTNEKLFF. This chain links TRBV2 with TRBJ1-4, with D uncertain. CDR1 is SNHLY, CDR2 FYNNEI, per germline. The ends were cut back, 4 bases at V and 0 bases at J, with 6 bases in the middle. This CDR3 comprises 14 residues.

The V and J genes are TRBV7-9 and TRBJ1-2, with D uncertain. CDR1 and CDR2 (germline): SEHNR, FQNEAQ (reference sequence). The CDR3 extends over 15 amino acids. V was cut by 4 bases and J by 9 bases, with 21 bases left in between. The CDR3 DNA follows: TGTGCCAGCAGCTGGGGAGCCTCAGACCTATGGAGCTACACCTTC. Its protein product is CASSWGASDLWSYTF.

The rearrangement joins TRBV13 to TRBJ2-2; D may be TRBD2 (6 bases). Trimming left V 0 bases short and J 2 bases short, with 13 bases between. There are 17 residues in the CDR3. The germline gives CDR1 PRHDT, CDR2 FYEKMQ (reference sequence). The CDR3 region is CASSLGGTRLNTGELFF. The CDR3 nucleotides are TGTGCCAGCAGCTTAGGGGGGACTCGACTTAACACCGGGGAGCTGTTTTTT.

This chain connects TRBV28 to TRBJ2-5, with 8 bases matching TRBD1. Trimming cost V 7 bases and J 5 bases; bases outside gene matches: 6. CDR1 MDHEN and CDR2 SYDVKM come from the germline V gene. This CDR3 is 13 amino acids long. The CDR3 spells CASTRTGSETQYF. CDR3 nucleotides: TGTGCCAGCACCAGGACAGGGAGCGAGACCCAGTACTTC.